Listed below are T cell receptor beta chains from one sample, sequenced in a study of blood T cells in healthy people across ages. TCRdb ran MiXCR on the 5' RACE reads and lists one entry per CDR3 protein. Of about 680,000 distinct CDR3 sequences detected, about half appear once; the ten largest clones hold roughly a third. Sequencing input: blood. The receptors stem from a woman in her fifties or sixties in good health. CDR3s include the opening cysteine and the closing phenylalanine or tryptophan. D genes are given only for firm matches. Some rows have no size entry. The others give once, few or many, or a class for an expanded clone.

V,size,D,J,CDR3,DNA
TRBV11-3,once,.,TRBJ2-7,CASSPGQGRGSSYEQYF,TGTGCCAGCAGCCCAGGGCAGGGTAGAGGGAGCTCCTACGAGCAGTACTTC
TRBV20-1,.,TRBD1,TRBJ2-5,CSAPRTGVETQYF,TGCAGTGCCCCTAGGACAGGGGTCGAGACCCAGTACTTC
TRBV3-1,.,TRBD1,TRBJ1-2,CASSPKEDRGELGYTF,TGTGCCAGCAGCCCAAAAGAAGACAGGGGTGAATTAGGCTACACCTTC
TRBV20-1,.,.,TRBJ2-3,CSARDLSSTDTQYF,TGCAGTGCTAGAGATCTGTCTAGCACAGATACGCAGTATTTT
TRBV20-1,once,.,TRBJ1-2,CSARVRGKRYGHTF,TGCAGTGCTAGAGTTCGGGGGAAGCGCTATGGCCACACCTTC
TRBV5-1,.,.,TRBJ2-6,CASMDLNSGANVLTF,TGCGCCAGCATGGACCTAAACTCTGGGGCCAACGTCCTGACTTTC
TRBV9,.,.,TRBJ2-1,CASSLSLGARSYNEQFF,TGTGCCAGCAGCCTATCCCTAGGGGCCCGCTCCTACAATGAGCAGTTCTTC
TRBV5-1,.,TRBD1,TRBJ2-5,CASSLTGGDETQYF,TGCGCCAGCAGCTTGACAGGGGGCGACGAGACCCAGTACTTC
TRBV29-1,few,.,TRBJ2-5,CSGGTGETQYF,TGCAGCGGTGGCACTGGGGAGACCCAGTACTTC
TRBV7-9,few,.,TRBJ1-2,CASSGAAQGFGGYTF,TGTGCCAGCAGCGGTGCGGCACAGGGATTCGGTGGCTACACCTTC
TRBV29-1,few,.,TRBJ2-5,CSVEGSYQETQYF,TGCAGCGTTGAGGGCAGCTATCAAGAGACCCAGTACTTC
TRBV2,.,TRBD1,TRBJ1-2,CASSEIGQEGGYTF,TGTGCCAGCAGTGAAATCGGACAGGAGGGTGGCTACACCTTC
TRBV6-2/TRBV6-3,.,TRBD2,TRBJ2-7,CASSYSRLAGNEQYF,TGTGCCAGCAGTTACTCCCGACTAGCGGGAAACGAGCAGTACTTC
TRBV28,.,TRBD1,TRBJ2-5,CASSRGQKIRETQYF,TGTGCCAGCAGTCGGGGACAGAAAATCCGAGAGACCCAGTACTTC
TRBV27,few,.,TRBJ1-2,CASSSRRAYGYTF,TGTGCCAGCAGTTCCCGCAGGGCCTATGGCTACACCTTC
TRBV10-3,.,.,TRBJ2-1,CATDSGTGRNEQFF,TGTGCCACCGACTCCGGGACTGGTAGGAATGAGCAGTTCTTC
TRBV20-1,.,.,TRBJ2-5,CSARDVLHNGETQYF,TGCAGTGCTAGAGATGTGCTGCACAACGGCGAGACCCAGTACTTC
TRBV29-1,.,.,TRBJ2-3,CSVGGDPPLITDTQYF,TGCAGCGTTGGGGGGGATCCCCCCCTGATCACAGATACGCAGTATTTT
TRBV7-9,.,.,TRBJ1-6,CASSLVGDGSPLHF,TGTGCCAGCAGTCTCGTAGGAGACGGTTCACCCCTCCACTTT
TRBV7-8,.,TRBD1,TRBJ2-2,CASSWPGQGDTGELFF,TGTGCCAGCAGCTGGCCAGGACAGGGAGACACCGGGGAGCTGTTTTTT
TRBV20-1,.,.,TRBJ2-5,CSASWGGSQETQYF,TGCAGTGCCAGCTGGGGTGGGAGCCAAGAGACCCAGTACTTC
TRBV3-1,.,.,TRBJ2-7,CASSQSVYEQYF,TGTGCCAGCAGCCAATCGGTATACGAGCAGTACTTC
TRBV5-1,.,TRBD1,TRBJ2-5,CASSSEPRGLETQYF,TGCGCCAGCAGCTCGGAACCCAGGGGGCTTGAGACCCAGTACTTC
TRBV30,many,.,TRBJ2-7,CAWSQGQPGTYEQYF,TGTGCCTGGAGTCAAGGACAGCCAGGAACCTACGAGCAGTACTTC
TRBV7-2,few,TRBD2,TRBJ2-5,CASSSSGSPQETQYF,TGTGCCAGCAGCTCTAGCGGGAGTCCGCAAGAGACCCAGTACTTC
TRBV28,.,TRBD2,TRBJ2-5,CASDGRGAIQETQYF,TGTGCCAGCGATGGGAGGGGAGCGATTCAAGAGACCCAGTACTTC